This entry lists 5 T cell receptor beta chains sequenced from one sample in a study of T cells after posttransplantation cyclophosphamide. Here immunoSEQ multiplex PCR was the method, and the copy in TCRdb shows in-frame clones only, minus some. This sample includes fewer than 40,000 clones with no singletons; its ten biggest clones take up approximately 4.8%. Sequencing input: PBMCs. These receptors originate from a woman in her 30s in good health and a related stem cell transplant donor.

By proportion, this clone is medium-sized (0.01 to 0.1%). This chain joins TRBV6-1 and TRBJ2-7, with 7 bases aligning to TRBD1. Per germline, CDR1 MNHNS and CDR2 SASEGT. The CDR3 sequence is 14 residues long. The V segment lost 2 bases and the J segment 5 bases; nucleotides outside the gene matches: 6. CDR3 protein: CASSELTGADEQYF. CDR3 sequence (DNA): TGTGCCAGCAGTGAATTAACAGGGGCAGACGAGCAGTACTTC.

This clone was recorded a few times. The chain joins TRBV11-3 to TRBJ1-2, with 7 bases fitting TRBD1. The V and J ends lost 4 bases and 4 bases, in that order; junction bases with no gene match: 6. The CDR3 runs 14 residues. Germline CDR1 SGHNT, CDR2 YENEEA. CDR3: CASSSRQGIYGYTF. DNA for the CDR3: TGTGCCAGCAGCTCTCGACAGGGTATCTATGGCTACACCTTC.

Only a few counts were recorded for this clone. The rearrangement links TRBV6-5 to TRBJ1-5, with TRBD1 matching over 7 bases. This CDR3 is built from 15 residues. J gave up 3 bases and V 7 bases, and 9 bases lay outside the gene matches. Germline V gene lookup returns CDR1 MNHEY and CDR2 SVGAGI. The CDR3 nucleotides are TGTGCCAGCAAAAGTACAGGGGCGTCCAATCAGCCCCAGCATTTT. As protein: CASKSTGASNQPQHF.

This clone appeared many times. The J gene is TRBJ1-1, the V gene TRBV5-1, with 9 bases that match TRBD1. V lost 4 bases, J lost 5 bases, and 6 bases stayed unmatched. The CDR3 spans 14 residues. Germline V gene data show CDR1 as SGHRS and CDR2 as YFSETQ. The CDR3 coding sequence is TGCGCCAGCAGCCCGGGACAGGGTTGGACTGAAGCTTTCTTT. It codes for CASSPGQGWTEAFF.

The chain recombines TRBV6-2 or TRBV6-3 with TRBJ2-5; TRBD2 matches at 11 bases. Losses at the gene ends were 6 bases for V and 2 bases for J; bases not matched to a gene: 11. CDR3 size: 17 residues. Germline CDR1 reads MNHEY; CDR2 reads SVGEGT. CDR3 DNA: TGTGCCAGCAGCCTGACACTAGCGGGGGCCGGGCAAGAGACCCAGTACTTC. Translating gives CASSLTLAGAGQETQYF.